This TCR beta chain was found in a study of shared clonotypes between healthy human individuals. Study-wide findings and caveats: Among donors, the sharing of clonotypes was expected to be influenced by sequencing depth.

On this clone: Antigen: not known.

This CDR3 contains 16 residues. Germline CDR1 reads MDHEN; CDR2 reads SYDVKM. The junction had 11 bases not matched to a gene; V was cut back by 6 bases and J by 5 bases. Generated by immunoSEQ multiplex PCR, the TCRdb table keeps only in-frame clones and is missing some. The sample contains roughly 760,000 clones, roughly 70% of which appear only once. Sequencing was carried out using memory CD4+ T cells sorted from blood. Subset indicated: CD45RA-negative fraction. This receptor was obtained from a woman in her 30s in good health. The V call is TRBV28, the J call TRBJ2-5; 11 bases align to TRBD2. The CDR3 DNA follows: TGTGCCAGCAGCCGCCGACTAGCGGGAAGTCGGGAGACCCAGTACTTC. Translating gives CASSRRLAGSRETQYF.